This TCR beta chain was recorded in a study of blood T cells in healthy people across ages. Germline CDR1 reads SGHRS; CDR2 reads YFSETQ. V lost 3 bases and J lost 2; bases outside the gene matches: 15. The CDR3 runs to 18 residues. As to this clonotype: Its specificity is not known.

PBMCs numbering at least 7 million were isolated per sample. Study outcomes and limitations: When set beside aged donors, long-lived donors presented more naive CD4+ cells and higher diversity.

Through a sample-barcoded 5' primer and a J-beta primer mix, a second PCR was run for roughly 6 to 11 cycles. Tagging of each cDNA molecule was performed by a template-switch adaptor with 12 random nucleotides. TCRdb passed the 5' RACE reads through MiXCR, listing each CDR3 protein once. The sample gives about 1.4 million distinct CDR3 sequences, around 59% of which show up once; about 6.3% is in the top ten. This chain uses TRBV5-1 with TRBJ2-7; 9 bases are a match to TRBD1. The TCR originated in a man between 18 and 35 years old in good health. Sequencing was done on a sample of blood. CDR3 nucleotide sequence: TGCGCCAGCAGCTCGGGGGACAGGGTGCTATCCGCAGCCTACGAGCAGTACTTC. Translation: CASSSGDRVLSAAYEQYF. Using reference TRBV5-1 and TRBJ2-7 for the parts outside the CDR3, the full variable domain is KAGVTQTPRYLIKTRGQQVTLSCSPISGHRSVSWYQQTPGQGLQFLFEYFSETQRNKGNFPGRFSGRQFSNSRSEMNVSTLELGDSALYLCASSSGDRVLSAAYEQYFGPGTRLTVT.